This entry is about one T cell receptor (beta chain). The antigen is undetermined. The read ends 3 residues before the CDR3 terminus; that terminus is restored from the germline J gene. These data are taken from a study of T cells in women clearing cervical HPV infection. General study points: Timing of associations relative to infection is unclear; T-cell subsets were not isolated. Repertoire richness, not evenness, was significantly elevated in CIN3+ cases versus controls.

The germline gives CDR1 DFQATT, CDR2 SNEGSKA (reference sequence). V was cut by 4 bases and J by 0 bases, with 13 bases left in between. This CDR3 is built from 14 residues. The protocol was immunoSEQ multiplex PCR, while the TCRdb copy is restricted to in-frame clones and leaves out a portion. This listing includes tens of thousands of clones. The sequencing sample was made of blood buffy coat. The TCR sequence derives from a woman between 18 and 69 years old with a cervical HPV16 infection that either progressed to CIN3+ or cleared (not recorded which). The V call is TRBV20-1, the J call TRBJ2-7; no clear D. CDR3 sequence: CSAIQKISSYEQYF. CDR3 DNA (partial): TGCAGTGCTATTCAGAAAATAAGCTCCTACGAG.